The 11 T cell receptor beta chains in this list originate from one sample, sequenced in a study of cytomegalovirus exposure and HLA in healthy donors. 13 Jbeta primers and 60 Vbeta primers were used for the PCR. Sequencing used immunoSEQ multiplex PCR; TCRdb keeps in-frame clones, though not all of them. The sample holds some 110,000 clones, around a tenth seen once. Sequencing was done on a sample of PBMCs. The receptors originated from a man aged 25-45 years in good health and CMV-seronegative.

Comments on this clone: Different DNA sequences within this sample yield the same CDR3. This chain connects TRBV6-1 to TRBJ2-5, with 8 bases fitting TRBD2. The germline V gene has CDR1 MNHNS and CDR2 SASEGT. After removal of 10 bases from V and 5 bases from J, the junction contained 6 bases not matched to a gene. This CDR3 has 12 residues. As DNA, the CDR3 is TGTGCCATTCGAGCGGGAGCGGAGACCCAGTACTTC. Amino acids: CAIRAGAETQYF.

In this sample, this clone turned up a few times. The CDR3 spells CASSQDRGHEQFF. The CDR3 bases are TGTGCCAGCTCACAGGACAGGGGGCATGAGCAGTTCTTC. J is TRBJ2-1 and V is TRBV18; 11 nucleotides agree with TRBD1. From germline, CDR1 is KGHSH and CDR2 LQKENI. This CDR3 region has 13 residues. V shed 4 bases, J shed 8 bases, and the junction held 1 base outside the gene matches.

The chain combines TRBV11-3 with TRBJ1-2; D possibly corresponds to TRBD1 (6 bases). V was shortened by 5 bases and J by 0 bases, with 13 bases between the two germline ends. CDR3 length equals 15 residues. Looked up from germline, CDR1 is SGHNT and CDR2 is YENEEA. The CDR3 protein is CASSPRGGANYGYTF. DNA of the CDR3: TGTGCCAGCAGCCCGAGGGGGGGGGCTAACTATGGCTACACCTTC.

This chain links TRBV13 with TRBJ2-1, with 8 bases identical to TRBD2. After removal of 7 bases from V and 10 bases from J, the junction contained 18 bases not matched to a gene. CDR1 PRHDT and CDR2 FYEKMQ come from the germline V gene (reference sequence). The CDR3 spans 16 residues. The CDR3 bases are TGTGCCAGCACCCCGGGGGGTATAGCGGGATGGCAGGAGCAGTTCTTC. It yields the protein CASTPGGIAGWQEQFF.

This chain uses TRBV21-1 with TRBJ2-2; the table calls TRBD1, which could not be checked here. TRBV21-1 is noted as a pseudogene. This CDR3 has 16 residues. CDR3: CASSKEWAENTGELFF. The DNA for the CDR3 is TGTGCCAGCAGCAAAGAGTGGGCAGAGAACACCGGGGAGCTGTTTTTT.

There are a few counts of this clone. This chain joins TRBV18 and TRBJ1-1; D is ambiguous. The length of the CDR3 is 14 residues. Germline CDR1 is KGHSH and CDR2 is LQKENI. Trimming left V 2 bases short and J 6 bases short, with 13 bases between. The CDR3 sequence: CASSPSIRGPEAFF. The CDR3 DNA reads TGTGCCAGCTCACCATCTATTCGGGGTCCTGAAGCTTTCTTT.

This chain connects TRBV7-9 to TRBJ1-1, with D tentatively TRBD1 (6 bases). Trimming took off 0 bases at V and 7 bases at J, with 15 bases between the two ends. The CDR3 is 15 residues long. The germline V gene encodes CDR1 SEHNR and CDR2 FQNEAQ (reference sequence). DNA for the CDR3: TGTGCCAGCAGCTTAGCCCGGGACACTGGGTTTGAAGCTTTCTTT. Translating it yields CASSLARDTGFEAFF.

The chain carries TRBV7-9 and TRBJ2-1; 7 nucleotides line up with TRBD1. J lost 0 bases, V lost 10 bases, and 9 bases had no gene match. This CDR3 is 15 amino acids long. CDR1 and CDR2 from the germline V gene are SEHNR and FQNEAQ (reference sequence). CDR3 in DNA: TGTGCCATTTGGGACAGCACCAGCTCCTACAATGAGCAGTTCTTC. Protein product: CAIWDSTSSYNEQFF.

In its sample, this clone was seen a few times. CDR3 bases: TGTGCCAGCAGCTCCTTTTGGGGGCAGCTCACCGGGGAGCTGTTTTTT. Translating gives CASSSFWGQLTGELFF. The chain links TRBV5-6 to TRBJ2-2; TRBD1 might be the D (6 bases). Trimming pared 3 bases from V and 4 bases from J, leaving 16 bases between. CDR1 and CDR2 (germline): SGHDT, YYEEEE. The CDR3 length is 16 residues.

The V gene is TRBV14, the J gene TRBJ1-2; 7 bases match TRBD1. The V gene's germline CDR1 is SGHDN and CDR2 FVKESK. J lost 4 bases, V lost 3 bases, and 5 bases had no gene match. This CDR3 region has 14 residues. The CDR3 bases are TGTGCCAGCAGCCACACCGGGACAGCCTATGGCTACACCTTC. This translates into CASSHTGTAYGYTF.

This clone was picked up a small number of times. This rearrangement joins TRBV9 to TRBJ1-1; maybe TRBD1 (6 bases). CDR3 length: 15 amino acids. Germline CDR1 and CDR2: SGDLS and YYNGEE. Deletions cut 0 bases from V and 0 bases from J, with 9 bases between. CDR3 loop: CASSVEDSLNTEAFF. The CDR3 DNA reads TGTGCCAGCAGCGTAGAGGACAGCTTGAACACTGAAGCTTTCTTT.